This TCR beta chain is from a study of multiple sclerosis patients with progressive multifocal leukoencephalopathy. Study-wide results and limits: TRBV and TRBJ usage showed no common pattern when PML developed. Whether JC virus or general immunocompromise explains the findings remained unclear.

The CDR3 has 13 residues. The germline V gene has CDR1 MDHEN and CDR2 SYDVKM. V was pared by 7 bases and J by 0 bases, with 9 bases between. Noted time point: approximately 12 months of natalizumab therapy. Samples T1 and T2 were drawn at 6 and 12 months of therapy, respectively. Spiked into each PCR were synthetic inline TR CDR3 controls of all V-J pairings. Profiling relied on immunoSEQ multiplex PCR, and the TCRdb table lists in-frame clones only, not all of them. The sample lists around 25,000 clones; under 95% were seen once. To note about this clone: Its antigen is unknown.

This specimen consisted of PBMCs, obtained from a patient treated with natalizumab. This chain connects TRBV28 to TRBJ1-2, with D possibly TRBD1 on 5 matching bases. The clonotype comes from a man aged 25-45 years with multiple sclerosis. CDR3 region: CASMGEANYGYTF. CDR3 bases: TGTGCCAGCATGGGGGAAGCTAACTATGGCTACACCTTC.